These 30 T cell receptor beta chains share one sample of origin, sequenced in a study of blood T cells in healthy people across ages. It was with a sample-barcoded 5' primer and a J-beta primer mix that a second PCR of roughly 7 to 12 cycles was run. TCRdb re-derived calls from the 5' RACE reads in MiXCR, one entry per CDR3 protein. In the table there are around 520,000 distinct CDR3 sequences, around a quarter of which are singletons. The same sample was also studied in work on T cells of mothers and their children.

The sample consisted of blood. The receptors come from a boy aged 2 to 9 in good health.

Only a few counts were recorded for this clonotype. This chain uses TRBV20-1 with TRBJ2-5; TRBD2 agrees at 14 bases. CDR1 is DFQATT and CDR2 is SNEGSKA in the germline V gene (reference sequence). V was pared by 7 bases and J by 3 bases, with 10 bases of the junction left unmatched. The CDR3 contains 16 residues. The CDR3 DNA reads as TGCAGTGGGAGACCTCAGGGACTAGCGGGAGAAGAGACCCAGTACTTC. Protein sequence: CSGRPQGLAGEETQYF.

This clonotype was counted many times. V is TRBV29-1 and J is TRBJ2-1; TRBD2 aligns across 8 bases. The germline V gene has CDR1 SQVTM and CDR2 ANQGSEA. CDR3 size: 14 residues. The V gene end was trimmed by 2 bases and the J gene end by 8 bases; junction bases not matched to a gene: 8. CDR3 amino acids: CSVEFAGGRYEQFF. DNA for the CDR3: TGCAGCGTTGAATTCGCGGGAGGAAGGTATGAGCAGTTCTTC.

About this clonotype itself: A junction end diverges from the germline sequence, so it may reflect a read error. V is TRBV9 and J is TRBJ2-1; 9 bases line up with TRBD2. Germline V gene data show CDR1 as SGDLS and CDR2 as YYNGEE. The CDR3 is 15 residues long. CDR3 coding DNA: TGTGCCAGCGGCGTAGGAGCGGGGGGTTACAATGAGCAGTTCTTC. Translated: CASGVGAGGYNEQFF.

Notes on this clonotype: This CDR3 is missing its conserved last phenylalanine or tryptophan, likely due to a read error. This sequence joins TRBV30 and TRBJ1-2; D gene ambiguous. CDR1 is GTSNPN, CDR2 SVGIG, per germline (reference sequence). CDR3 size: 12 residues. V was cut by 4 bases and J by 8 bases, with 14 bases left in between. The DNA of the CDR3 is TGTGCCTGGAACCTTCTGACTGGGGGCTACACCCTC. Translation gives CAWNLLTGGYTL.

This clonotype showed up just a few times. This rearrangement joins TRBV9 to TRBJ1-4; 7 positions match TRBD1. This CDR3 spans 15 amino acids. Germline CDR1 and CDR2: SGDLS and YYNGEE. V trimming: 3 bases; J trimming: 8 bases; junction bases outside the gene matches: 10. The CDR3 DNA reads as TGTGCCAGCAGCGCACAGAACAGGGGAGGAGAAAAACTGTTTTTT. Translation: CASSAQNRGGEKLFF.

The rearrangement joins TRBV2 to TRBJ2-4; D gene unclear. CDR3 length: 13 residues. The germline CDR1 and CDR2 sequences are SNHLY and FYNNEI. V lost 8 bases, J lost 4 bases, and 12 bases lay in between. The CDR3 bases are TGTGCCAGCGGGGTAGGGCCGAAAAACATTCAGTACTTC. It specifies CASGVGPKNIQYF.

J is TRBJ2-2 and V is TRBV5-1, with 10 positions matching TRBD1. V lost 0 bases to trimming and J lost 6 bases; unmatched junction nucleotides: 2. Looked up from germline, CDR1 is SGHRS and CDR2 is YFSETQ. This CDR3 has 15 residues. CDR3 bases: TGCGCCAGCAGCTTGGCGACAGGGGGCTCCGGGGAGCTGTTTTTT. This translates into CASSLATGGSGELFF.

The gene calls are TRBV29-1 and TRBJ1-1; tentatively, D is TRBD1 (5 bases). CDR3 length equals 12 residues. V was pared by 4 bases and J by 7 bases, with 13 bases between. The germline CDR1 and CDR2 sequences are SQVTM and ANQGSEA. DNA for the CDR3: TGCAGCGTTGCGGAATACCAGGGTGAAGCTTTCTTT. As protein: CSVAEYQGEAFF.

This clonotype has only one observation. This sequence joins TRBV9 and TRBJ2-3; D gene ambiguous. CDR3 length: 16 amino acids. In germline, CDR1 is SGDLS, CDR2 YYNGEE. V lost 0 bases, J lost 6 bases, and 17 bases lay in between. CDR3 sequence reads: CASSVGPAPTEDTQYF. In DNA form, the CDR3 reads TGTGCCAGCAGCGTAGGTCCCGCACCAACCGAGGATACGCAGTATTTT. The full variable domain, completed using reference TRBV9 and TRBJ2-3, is DSGVTQTPKHLITATGQRVTLRCSPRSGDLSVYWYQQSLDQGLQFLIQYYNGEERAKGNILERFSAQQFPDLHSELNLSSLELGDSALYFCASSVGPAPTEDTQYFGPGTRLTVL.

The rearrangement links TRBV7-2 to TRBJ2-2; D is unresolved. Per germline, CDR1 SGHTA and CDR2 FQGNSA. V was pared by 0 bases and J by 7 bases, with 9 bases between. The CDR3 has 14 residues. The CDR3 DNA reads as TGTGCCAGCAGCTTAGCCGGGTGGGACGGGGAGCTGTTTTTT. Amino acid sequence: CASSLAGWDGELFF. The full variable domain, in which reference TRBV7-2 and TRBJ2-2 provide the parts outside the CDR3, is GAGVSQSPSNKVTEKGKDVELRCDPISGHTALYWYRQSLGQGLEFLIYFQGNSAPDKSGLPSDRFSAERTGGSVSTLTIQRTQQEDSAVYLCASSLAGWDGELFFGEGSRLTVL.

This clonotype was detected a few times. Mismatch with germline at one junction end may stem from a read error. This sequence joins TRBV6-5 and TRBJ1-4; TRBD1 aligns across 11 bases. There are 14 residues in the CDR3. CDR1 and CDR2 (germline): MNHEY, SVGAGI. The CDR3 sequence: CASTTGQGDERLFF. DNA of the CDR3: TGTGCCAGCACCACGGGACAGGGGGATGAAAGACTGTTTTTT.

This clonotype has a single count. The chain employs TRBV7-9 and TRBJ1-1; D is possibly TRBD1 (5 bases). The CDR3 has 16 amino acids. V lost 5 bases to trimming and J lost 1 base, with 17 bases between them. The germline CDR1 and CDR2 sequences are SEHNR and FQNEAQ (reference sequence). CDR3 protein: CASSRTKSGTNTEAFF. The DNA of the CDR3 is TGTGCCAGCAGCCGAACAAAGTCCGGGACGAACACTGAAGCTTTCTTT.

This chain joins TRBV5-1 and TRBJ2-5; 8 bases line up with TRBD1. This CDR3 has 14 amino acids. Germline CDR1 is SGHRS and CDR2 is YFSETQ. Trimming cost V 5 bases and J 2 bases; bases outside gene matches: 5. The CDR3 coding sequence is TGCGCCAGCAGTCGGGACAGGCAGCAAGAGACCCAGTACTTC. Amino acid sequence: CASSRDRQQETQYF.

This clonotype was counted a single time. The CDR3 DNA is TGTGCCAGCAGTTACTCGTTATCCGGGAGTTCCTACAATGAGCAGTTCTTC. It specifies CASSYSLSGSSYNEQFF. The chain uses TRBV6-5 and TRBJ2-1; D might be TRBD2 (6 bases). Trimming took 0 bases from V and 1 from J, leaving 13 bases between them. The CDR3 is 17 amino acids. Germline CDR1 reads MNHEY; CDR2 reads SVGAGI.

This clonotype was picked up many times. This chain's CDR3 is CASSTGEGAWETQYF. Written as DNA, the CDR3 is TGTGCCAGCAGCACAGGGGAGGGGGCGTGGGAGACCCAGTACTTC. The gene calls are TRBV7-7 and TRBJ2-5; D tentatively reads TRBD1 or TRBD2 (7 bases each). Germline-derived CDR1 and CDR2 are SSHAT and FNYEAQ (reference sequence). The CDR3 runs 15 residues. Deletions cut 5 bases from V and 5 bases from J, with 18 bases between.

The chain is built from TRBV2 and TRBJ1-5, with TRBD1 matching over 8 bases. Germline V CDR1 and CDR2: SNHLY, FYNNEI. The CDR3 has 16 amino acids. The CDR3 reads CVGSHDRGVSNQPQHF. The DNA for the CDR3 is TGTGTCGGCAGTCACGACAGGGGCGTTAGCAATCAGCCCCAGCATTTT.

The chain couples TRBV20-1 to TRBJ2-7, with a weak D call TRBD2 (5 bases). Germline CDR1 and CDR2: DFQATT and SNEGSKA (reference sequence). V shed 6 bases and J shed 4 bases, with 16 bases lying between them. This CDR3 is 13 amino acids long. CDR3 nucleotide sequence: TGCAGTGCCACACACGGACGGAGGTACGAGCAGTACTTC. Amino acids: CSATHGRRYEQYF.

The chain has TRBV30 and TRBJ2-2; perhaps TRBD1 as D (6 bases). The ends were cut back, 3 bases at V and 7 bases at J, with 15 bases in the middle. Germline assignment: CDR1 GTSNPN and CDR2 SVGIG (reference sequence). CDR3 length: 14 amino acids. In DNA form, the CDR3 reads TGTGCCTGGAGAGGGTCAGGGGAAGGCGGGGAGCTGTTTTTT. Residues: CAWRGSGEGGELFF.

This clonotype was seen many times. CDR3 sequence (DNA): TGCAGTGCTAAGGACGGGGGGGCCCAAGAGACCCAGTACTTC. This codes for CSAKDGGAQETQYF. The rearrangement joins TRBV20-1 to TRBJ2-5, with TRBD2 identical over 8 bases. Per germline, CDR1 DFQATT and CDR2 SNEGSKA (reference sequence). The CDR3 spans 14 residues. Trimming removed 4 bases from V and 1 base from J; junction bases left unmatched: 5.

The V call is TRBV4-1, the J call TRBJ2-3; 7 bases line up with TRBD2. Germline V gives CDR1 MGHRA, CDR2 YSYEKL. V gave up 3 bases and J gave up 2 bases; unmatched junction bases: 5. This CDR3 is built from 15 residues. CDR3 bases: TGCGCCAGCAGCCACCCGAGGGACTACACAGATACGCAGTATTTT. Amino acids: CASSHPRDYTDTQYF.

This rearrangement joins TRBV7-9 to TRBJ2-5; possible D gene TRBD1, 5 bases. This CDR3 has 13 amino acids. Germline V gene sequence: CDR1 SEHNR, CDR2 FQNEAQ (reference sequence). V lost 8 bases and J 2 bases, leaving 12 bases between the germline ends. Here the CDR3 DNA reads TGTGCCAGCGACTGGGGCCCTCAAGAGACCCAGTACTTC. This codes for CASDWGPQETQYF.

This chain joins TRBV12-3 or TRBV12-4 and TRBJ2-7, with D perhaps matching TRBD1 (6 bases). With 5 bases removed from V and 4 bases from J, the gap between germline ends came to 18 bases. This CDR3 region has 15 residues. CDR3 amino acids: CASSDTGHLKYEQYF. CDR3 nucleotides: TGTGCCAGCAGTGATACGGGACACTTAAAGTACGAGCAGTACTTC.

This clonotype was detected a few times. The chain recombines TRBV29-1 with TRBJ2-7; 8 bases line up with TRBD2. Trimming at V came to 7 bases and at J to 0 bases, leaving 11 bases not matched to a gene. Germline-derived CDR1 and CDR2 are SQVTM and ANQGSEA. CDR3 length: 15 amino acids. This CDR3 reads CSALGLAGSSYEQYF. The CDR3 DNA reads TGCAGCGCCCTAGGACTAGCTGGAAGCTCCTACGAGCAGTACTTC.

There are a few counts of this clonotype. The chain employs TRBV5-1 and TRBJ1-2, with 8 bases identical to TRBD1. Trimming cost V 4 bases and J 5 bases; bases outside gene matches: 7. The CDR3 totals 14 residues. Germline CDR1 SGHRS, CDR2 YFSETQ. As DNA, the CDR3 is TGCGCCAGCAGCCGGGGGACAGGAGTGTATGGCTACACCTTC. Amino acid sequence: CASSRGTGVYGYTF.

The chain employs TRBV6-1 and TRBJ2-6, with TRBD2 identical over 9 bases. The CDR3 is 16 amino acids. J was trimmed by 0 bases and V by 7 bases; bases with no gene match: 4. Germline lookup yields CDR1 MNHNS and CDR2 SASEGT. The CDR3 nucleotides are TGTGCCAGCAACCCTAGCGGGGTCTCTGGGGCCAACGTCCTGACTTTC. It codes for CASNPSGVSGANVLTF.

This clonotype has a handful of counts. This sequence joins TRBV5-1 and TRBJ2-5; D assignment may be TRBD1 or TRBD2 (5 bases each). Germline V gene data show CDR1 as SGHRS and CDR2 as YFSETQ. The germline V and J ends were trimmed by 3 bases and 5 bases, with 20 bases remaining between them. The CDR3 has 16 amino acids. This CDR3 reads CASSSSPGPGRETQYF. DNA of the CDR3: TGCGCCAGCAGCTCATCACCGGGACCGGGCAGGGAGACCCAGTACTTC. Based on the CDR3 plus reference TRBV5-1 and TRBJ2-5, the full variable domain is KAGVTQTPRYLIKTRGQQVTLSCSPISGHRSVSWYQQTPGQGLQFLFEYFSETQRNKGNFPGRFSGRQFSNSRSEMNVSTLELGDSALYLCASSSSPGPGRETQYFGPGTRLLVL.

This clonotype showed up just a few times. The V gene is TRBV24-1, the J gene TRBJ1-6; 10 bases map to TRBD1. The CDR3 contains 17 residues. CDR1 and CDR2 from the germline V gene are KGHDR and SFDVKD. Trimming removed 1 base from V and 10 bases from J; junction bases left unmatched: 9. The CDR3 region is CATSDFRGGQGESPLHF. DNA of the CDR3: TGTGCCACCAGTGATTTTCGAGGCGGACAGGGGGAATCACCCCTCCACTTT.

CDR3 sequence: CSARDWRGDEKLFF. CDR3 in DNA: TGCAGTGCTAGAGATTGGAGGGGGGATGAAAAACTGTTTTTT. The V and J genes are TRBV20-1 and TRBJ1-4, with D possibly matching TRBD1 (6 bases). The germline V gene encodes CDR1 DFQATT and CDR2 SNEGSKA (reference sequence). The CDR3 has 14 amino acids. Trimming cost V 0 bases and J 6 bases, with 11 bases left between them.

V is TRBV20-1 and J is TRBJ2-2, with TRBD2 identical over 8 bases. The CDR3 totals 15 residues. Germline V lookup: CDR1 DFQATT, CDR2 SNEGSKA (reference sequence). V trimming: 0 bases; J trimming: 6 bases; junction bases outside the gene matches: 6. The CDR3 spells CSARESGGGAGELFF. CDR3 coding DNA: TGCAGTGCTAGAGAGAGCGGGGGCGGCGCCGGGGAGCTGTTTTTT.

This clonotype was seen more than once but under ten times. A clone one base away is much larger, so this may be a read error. The CDR3 DNA is TGTGCCAGCAGCTTAGGGGACGCGCAGTACTTC. It specifies CASSLGDAQYF. The chain couples TRBV5-4 to TRBJ2-7; D may match TRBD1 or TRBD2 (5 bases each). The germline gives CDR1 SGHNT, CDR2 YYREEE (reference sequence). The CDR3 is 11 amino acids. V lost 2 bases to trimming and J lost 9 bases, with 9 bases between them.